This TCR beta chain was captured in a study of cytomegalovirus exposure and HLA in healthy donors. Study conclusions and caveats: Investigators reported more than 150 TCR beta chains as tied to cytomegalovirus. It was confirmed in vitro that a few of the CMV-associated chains were specific for CMV antigens. Relative to the approximately 630-donor mean, N-insertions were reportedly fewer in an Asian-associated ancestry cluster in a later analysis.

Germline V gene data show CDR1 as SGHTA and CDR2 as FQGNSA. The V end was cut by 5 bases, the J end by 4 bases, with 14 bases between. The CDR3 runs to 15 residues. Use of 60 Vbeta and 13 Jbeta primers characterized the PCR. Assay used: immunoSEQ multiplex PCR; TCRdb lists only in-frame clones, some missing. This table holds around 120,000 clones, 81% found once. This clone was seen a handful of times. Its matching antigen is unknown. The TCR originated in a woman aged 25 to 39 in good health and CMV-seronegative. Sequencing was carried out using PBMCs. The chain combines TRBV7-2 with TRBJ1-4, with D possibly TRBD1 on 5 matching bases. CDR3 sequence (DNA): TGTGCCAGCAGCCCCTCTGGACATTTTAATGAAAAACTGTTTTTT. This sequence encodes CASSPSGHFNEKLFF.